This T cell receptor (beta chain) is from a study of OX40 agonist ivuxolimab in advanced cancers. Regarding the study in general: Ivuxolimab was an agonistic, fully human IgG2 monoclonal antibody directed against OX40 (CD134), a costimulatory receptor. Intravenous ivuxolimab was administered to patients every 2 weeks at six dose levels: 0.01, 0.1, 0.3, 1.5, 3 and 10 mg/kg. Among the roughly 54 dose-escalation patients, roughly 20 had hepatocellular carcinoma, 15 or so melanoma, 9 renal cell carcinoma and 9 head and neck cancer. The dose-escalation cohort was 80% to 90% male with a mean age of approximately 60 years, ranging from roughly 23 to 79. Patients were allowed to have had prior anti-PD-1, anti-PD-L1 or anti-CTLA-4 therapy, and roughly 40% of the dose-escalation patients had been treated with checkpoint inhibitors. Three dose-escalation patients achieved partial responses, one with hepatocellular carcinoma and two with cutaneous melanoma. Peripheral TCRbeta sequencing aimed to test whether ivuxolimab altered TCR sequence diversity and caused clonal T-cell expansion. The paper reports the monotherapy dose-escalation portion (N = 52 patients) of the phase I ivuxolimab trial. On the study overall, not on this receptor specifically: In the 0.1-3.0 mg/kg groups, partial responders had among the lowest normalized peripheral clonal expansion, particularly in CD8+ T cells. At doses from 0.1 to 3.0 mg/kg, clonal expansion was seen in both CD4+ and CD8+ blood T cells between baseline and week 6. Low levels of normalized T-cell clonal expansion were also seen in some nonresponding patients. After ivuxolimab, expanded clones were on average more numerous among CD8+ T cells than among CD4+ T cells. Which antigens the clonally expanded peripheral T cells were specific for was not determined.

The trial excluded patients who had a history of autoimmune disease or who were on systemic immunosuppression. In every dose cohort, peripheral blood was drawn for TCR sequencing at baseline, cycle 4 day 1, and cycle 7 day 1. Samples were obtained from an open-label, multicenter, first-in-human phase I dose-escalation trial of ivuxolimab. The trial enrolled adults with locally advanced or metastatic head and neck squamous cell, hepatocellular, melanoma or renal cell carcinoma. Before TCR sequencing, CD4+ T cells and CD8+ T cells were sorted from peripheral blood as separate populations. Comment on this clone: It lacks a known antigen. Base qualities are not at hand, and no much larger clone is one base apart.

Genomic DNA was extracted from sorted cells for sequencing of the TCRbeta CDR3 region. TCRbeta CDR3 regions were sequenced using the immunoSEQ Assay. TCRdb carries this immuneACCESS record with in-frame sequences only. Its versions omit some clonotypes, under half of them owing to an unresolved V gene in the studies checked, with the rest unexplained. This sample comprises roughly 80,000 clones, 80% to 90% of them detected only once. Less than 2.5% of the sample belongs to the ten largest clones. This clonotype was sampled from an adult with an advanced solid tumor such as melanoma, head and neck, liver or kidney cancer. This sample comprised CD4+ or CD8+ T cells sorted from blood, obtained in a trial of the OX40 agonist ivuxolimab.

In nucleotides, the sequence is TGCGCCAGCAGCGGAACGACGGCCGGCTACACCTTC. This is translated as CASSGTTAGYTF. Recombination connected TRBV5-1 to TRBJ1-2; the D segment cannot be called with confidence. The germline V gene gives CDR1 as SGHRS and CDR2 as YFSETQ. At the junction V is shortened by 4 bases and J by 8 bases, with 12 bases in between. CDR3 length: 12 amino acids, cysteine to phenylalanine. Only the CDR3 part of the read is kept: 36 bases, read in frame from the first base.